This T cell receptor beta chain came from a study of CXCR3-negative and CXCR3-positive naive CD8 T cells. CDR1 and CDR2 from the germline V gene are SQVTM and ANQGSEA. This CDR3 has 17 amino acids. The TRB cDNA libraries were prepared by 5' RACE with UMI labels. TCRdb reprocessed the 5' RACE reads, with one entry per CDR3 protein and no DNA. In all, the sample yields 60,000 or so distinct CDR3 sequences. The clonotype originates from a human donor in good health. Some clones in this sample may be carry-over from other donors' samples. Material for sequencing was memory CD8+ T cells from blood. This chain uses TRBV29-1 with TRBJ2-1; with no DNA, the TCRdb D assignment of TRBD2 cannot be verified. The CDR3 reads CSVEPIQGPNSPSEQFF.